Each of the 21 T cell receptor beta chains below was sequenced from the same sample in a study of long-term antiretroviral therapy in people with HIV (dated 2022 in TCRdb). The immunoSEQ hsTCRB v3.0 assay was used at survey level resolution for TRB variable region sequencing. Drawn from immuneACCESS, this table holds only the in-frame rearrangements with V and J called that TCRdb kept. Clones are partly lost; checked studies trace under half to an unresolved V gene and leave the rest unexplained. The sample contains some 28,000 clones, 80% of them found a single time. The biggest ten clones account for approximately 7.2% of the sample. The sequences come from unsorted PBMCs, collected 0.3 years after starting antiretroviral therapy. Source of these receptors: a man aged 35 to 55 with HIV.

This clone turned up a few times. The chain combines TRBV19 with TRBJ2-7; a possible D gene is TRBD1 (6 bases). CDR1 and CDR2 (germline): LNHDA, SQIVND (reference sequence). V gave up 6 bases and J gave up 2 bases, with 14 bases separating them. The CDR3 is 14 amino acids. CDR3 sequence reads: CASRLTEGAYEQYF. The DNA for the CDR3 is TGTGCCAGTAGGCTCACAGAGGGGGCCTACGAGCAGTACTTC.

The chain combines TRBV18 with TRBJ1-5; 7 positions agree with TRBD1. Trimming took 5 bases from V and 2 from J; bases not matched to a gene: 9. This CDR3 comprises 16 residues. Germline V lookup: CDR1 KGHSH, CDR2 LQKENI. The chain's CDR3 is CASSSNRGGGNQPQHF. The CDR3 nucleotides are TGTGCCAGCTCATCGAACAGGGGAGGAGGCAATCAGCCCCAGCATTTT.

The rearrangement uses TRBV2 and TRBJ2-5; D uncertain. Germline V lookup: CDR1 SNHLY, CDR2 FYNNEI. The CDR3 is 14 amino acids. Trimming removed 6 bases from V and 6 bases from J, with 17 bases in between. The CDR3 region has the DNA TGTGCCAGCAGCGCGCACACAGAAGTAAAGACCCAGTACTTC. This translates into CASSAHTEVKTQYF.

The genes are TRBV5-1 and TRBJ1-4, with D unresolved. V dropped 3 bases and J dropped 7 bases, with 7 bases sitting between them. Germline V gives CDR1 SGHRS, CDR2 YFSETQ. The length of the CDR3 is 12 residues. This CDR3 reads CASSSESEKLFF. DNA of the CDR3: TGCGCCAGCAGCTCGGAGAGTGAAAAACTGTTTTTT.

The chain couples TRBV28 to TRBJ1-1, with a tentative D call TRBD1 (6 bases). The length of the CDR3 is 16 residues. With 2 bases removed from V and 4 bases from J, the gap between germline ends came to 17 bases. The germline V gene encodes CDR1 MDHEN and CDR2 SYDVKM. CDR3 nucleotides: TGTGCCAGCAGTTTAGGCGGGACACGGCGGGGCACTGAAGCTTTCTTT. Its protein is CASSLGGTRRGTEAFF.

The V gene is TRBV28, the J gene TRBJ1-5; 7 bases agree with TRBD1. The germline V gene encodes CDR1 MDHEN and CDR2 SYDVKM. The CDR3 runs 16 residues. The J segment lost 7 bases and the V segment lost 5 bases, leaving 14 bases of the junction unmatched. DNA of the CDR3: TGTGCCAGCAGTCCATCCGGGACAGTCGCATCACAGCCCCAGCATTTT. Amino acid sequence: CASSPSGTVASQPQHF. Filled out from reference TRBV28 and TRBJ1-5, the complete variable domain reads DVKVTQSSRYLVKRTGEKVFLECVQDMDHENMFWYRQDPGLGLRLIYFSYDVKMKEKGDIPEGYSVSREKKERFSLILESASTNQTSMYLCASSPSGTVASQPQHFGDGTRLSIL.

The chain carries TRBV28 and TRBJ2-2; D may be TRBD2 (5 bases). CDR1 MDHEN and CDR2 SYDVKM come from the germline V gene. The CDR3 contains 15 residues. V was clipped by 6 bases and J by 2 bases, with 13 bases between them. This CDR3 reads CASSPVRANTGELFF. CDR3 coding DNA: TGTGCCAGCAGCCCCGTGAGGGCTAACACCGGGGAGCTGTTTTTT.

This clone has just one count. The chain uses TRBV18 and TRBJ2-1; 9 bases align to TRBD2. The J segment lost 7 bases and the V segment lost 6 bases, leaving 16 bases of the junction unmatched. The germline CDR1 and CDR2 sequences are KGHSH and LQKENI. The CDR3 extends over 17 amino acids. The CDR3 DNA reads as TGTGCCAGCTCGCTAGTGACCGGGACTAGCTCACCTAATGAGCAGTTCTTC. Its translation: CASSLVTGTSSPNEQFF.

This clone came up once. V is TRBV27 and J is TRBJ1-1, with D perhaps TRBD1 (5 bases). The CDR3 spans 14 residues. Per the germline V gene, CDR1 is MNHEY and CDR2 is SMNVEV (reference sequence). With 5 bases removed from V and 5 bases from J, the gap between germline ends came to 15 bases. In nucleotides, the CDR3 is TGTGCCAGCAGTACACAGGCCAGGAAGACTGAAGCTTTCTTT. Translation gives CASSTQARKTEAFF.

J is TRBJ2-2 and V is TRBV19, with D tentatively TRBD1 (6 bases). This CDR3 comprises 15 residues. Germline CDR1 LNHDA, CDR2 SQIVND (reference sequence). Deletions cut 5 bases from V and 0 bases from J, with 10 bases between. CDR3 DNA sequence: TGTGCCAGTAGTCGCGGACAGCCGAACACCGGGGAGCTGTTTTTT. This translates into CASSRGQPNTGELFF.

This rearrangement joins TRBV18 to TRBJ2-7; 9 positions match TRBD1. V was pared by 4 bases and J by 4 bases, with 8 bases of the junction left unmatched. Germline CDR1 is KGHSH and CDR2 is LQKENI. The CDR3 is 15 amino acids. The chain's CDR3 is CASSHPGQGTYEQYF. In nucleotides, the CDR3 is TGTGCCAGCTCACACCCGGGACAGGGAACTTACGAGCAGTACTTC. The variable domain in full, with the rest retrieved from reference TRBV18 and TRBJ2-7, is NAGVMQNPRHLVRRRGQEARLRCSPMKGHSHVYWYRQLPEEGLKFMVYLQKENIIDESGMPKERFSAEFPKEGPSILRIQQVVRGDSAAYFCASSHPGQGTYEQYFGPGTRLTVT.

This rearrangement joins TRBV4-1 to TRBJ1-5; D is unresolved. The CDR3 length is 16 residues. V was cut by 0 bases and J by 2 bases, with 11 bases left in between. Germline V gene sequence: CDR1 MGHRA, CDR2 YSYEKL. CDR3: CASSQDRQARNQPQHF. CDR3 nucleotide sequence: TGCGCCAGCAGCCAAGATCGACAAGCACGCAATCAGCCCCAGCATTTT.

Turning to this clone: Distinct nucleotide sequences in the sample also encode this CDR3. The rearrangement uses TRBV5-6 and TRBJ2-4; D gene unclear. Germline CDR1 reads SGHDT; CDR2 reads YYEEEE. The CDR3 contains 17 residues. V was pared by 1 base and J by 0 bases, with 14 bases between. CDR3 DNA sequence: TGTGCCAGCAGCTTGAGACGCCAGCAGTTAGCCAAAAACATTCAGTACTTC. Translation gives CASSLRRQQLAKNIQYF.

The V and J genes are TRBV29-1 and TRBJ2-1, with D perhaps TRBD1 (6 bases). The germline CDR1 and CDR2 sequences are SQVTM and ANQGSEA. V lost 5 bases and J 10 bases, leaving 21 bases between the germline ends. This CDR3 is built from 14 residues. CDR3 sequence: CSVLRGGAIREQFF. The CDR3 DNA follows: TGCAGCGTTTTAAGAGGGGGAGCCATTCGAGAGCAGTTCTTC.

This sequence joins TRBV14 and TRBJ1-6, with no clear D. Germline V CDR1 and CDR2: SGHDN, FVKESK. CDR3 size: 15 residues. V was shortened by 0 bases and J by 9 bases, with 12 bases between the two germline ends. CDR3 region: CASSQDHGVRSPLHF. DNA for the CDR3: TGTGCCAGCAGCCAAGATCATGGGGTTCGTTCACCCCTCCACTTT.

The chain is built from TRBV5-1 and TRBJ1-2; possible D gene TRBD1, 6 bases. Germline V gene data show CDR1 as SGHRS and CDR2 as YFSETQ. V dropped 7 bases and J dropped 0 bases, with 16 bases sitting between them. CDR3 length: 15 amino acids. The CDR3 loop reads CASGVRGRSNYGYTF. The CDR3 coding sequence is TGCGCCAGCGGAGTCAGGGGCAGGTCTAACTATGGCTACACCTTC. The full variable domain, its missing parts supplied by reference TRBV5-1 and TRBJ1-2, is KAGVTQTPRYLIKTRGQQVTLSCSPISGHRSVSWYQQTPGQGLQFLFEYFSETQRNKGNFPGRFSGRQFSNSRSEMNVSTLELGDSALYLCASGVRGRSNYGYTFGSGTRLTVV.

The sample holds one count of this clone. This chain uses TRBV6-1 with TRBJ2-7; no clear D. V was clipped by 2 bases and J by 2 bases, with 10 bases between them. In germline, CDR1 is MNHNS, CDR2 SASEGT. The CDR3 runs to 14 residues. The CDR3, as DNA: TGTGCCAGCAGTGAAAACACCATGGCCTACGAGCAGTACTTC. Translation: CASSENTMAYEQYF.

This clone showed up just a few times. The genes are TRBV4-1 and TRBJ1-5; unclear D gene. Germline CDR1 MGHRA, CDR2 YSYEKL. CDR3 length: 14 residues. Trimming left V 3 bases short and J 4 bases short, with 10 bases between. Here the CDR3 DNA reads TGCGCCAGCAGCCAGGAACAGCTTAATCAGCCCCAGCATTTT. Amino acid sequence: CASSQEQLNQPQHF.

The J gene is TRBJ2-7, the V gene TRBV5-4; D is unresolved. This CDR3 comprises 14 residues. Trimming removed 4 bases from V and 3 bases from J, with 14 bases in between. CDR1 is SGHNT, CDR2 YYREEE, per germline (reference sequence). CDR3 loop: CASSPDNTNYEQYF. DNA of the CDR3: TGTGCCAGCAGCCCTGATAATACGAACTACGAGCAGTACTTC.

This clone occurred a few times. This sequence joins TRBV28 and TRBJ1-4; D is ambiguous. The CDR3 is 14 amino acids. In germline, CDR1 is MDHEN, CDR2 SYDVKM. V lost 3 bases and J 4 bases, leaving 9 bases between the germline ends. Here the CDR3 DNA reads TGTGCCAGCAGTTTGGTACTGCTTAATGAAAAACTGTTTTTT. This translates into CASSLVLLNEKLFF.

This CDR3 is CASSRGGAQGTQYF. The CDR3 region has the DNA TGTGCCAGCAGCCGAGGAGGTGCCCAGGGTACGCAGTATTTT. The chain joins TRBV7-2 to TRBJ2-3; D may match TRBD1 or TRBD2 (5 bases each). Germline V CDR1 and CDR2: SGHTA, FQGNSA. The CDR3 is 14 residues long. Trimming pared 5 bases from V and 8 bases from J, leaving 17 bases between. The complete variable domain, with remaining parts taken from reference TRBV7-2 and TRBJ2-3, reads GAGVSQSPSNKVTEKGKDVELRCDPISGHTALYWYRQSLGQGLEFLIYFQGNSAPDKSGLPSDRFSAERTGGSVSTLTIQRTQQEDSAVYLCASSRGGAQGTQYFGPGTRLTVL.